A single sample is the source of the 21 T cell receptor beta chains below, sequenced in a study of neurological immune-mediated disorders. Indicated time point: longitudinal time-point 3. TCRdb reprocessed the 5' RACE reads via MiXCR and lists one record per CDR3 protein. The sample records about 99,000 distinct CDR3 sequences, approximately 11% being singletons. The sequenced sample consisted of PBMCs. The receptor source for this set is a female donor with HTLV-1-associated myelopathy (HAM/TSP).

This clonotype was detected a few times. This chain connects TRBV24-1 to TRBJ2-3; no reliable D call. From germline, CDR1 is KGHDR and CDR2 SFDVKD. V was cut by 4 bases and J by 4 bases, with 11 bases left in between. The CDR3 sequence is 14 residues long. This chain's CDR3 is CATSEPVPPDTQYF. The CDR3 DNA follows: TGTGCCACCAGTGAGCCAGTTCCCCCAGATACGCAGTATTTT.

The table lists this clonotype with many counts. The genes are TRBV20-1 and TRBJ1-3; perhaps TRBD1 as D (5 bases). The CDR3 covers 15 residues. V lost 3 bases to trimming and J lost 3 bases, with 15 bases between them. Germline values: CDR1 DFQATT, CDR2 SNEGSKA (reference sequence). The CDR3 sequence: CSARRVAGHGNTIYF. CDR3 bases: TGCAGTGCTAGGAGGGTGGCGGGGCATGGAAACACCATATATTTT.

This clonotype was counted ten times or more. In nucleotides, the CDR3 is TGTGCCAGCAGTTTAACCTCACCTACTGAAAAACTGTTTTTT. It translates to CASSLTSPTEKLFF. The V call is TRBV12-3 or TRBV12-4, the J call TRBJ1-4; D unclear. Between the trimmed V and J ends, which lost 2 bases and 7 bases, there was a span of 11 bases. This CDR3 is built from 14 residues.

This clonotype is labeled as medium-sized. The rearrangement joins TRBV10-3 to TRBJ2-5; perhaps TRBD2 as D (7 bases). Between the trimmed V and J ends, which lost 5 bases and 5 bases, there was a span of 12 bases. The CDR3 extends over 13 amino acids. CDR1 and CDR2 (germline): ENHRY, SYGVKD. The CDR3 DNA sequence: TGTGCCATCAGTACTAGCGACAGGGAGACCCAGTACTTC. This sequence encodes CAISTSDRETQYF.

The sample holds many counts of this clonotype. The chain uses TRBV6-1 and TRBJ2-3; 8 positions agree with TRBD1. J was trimmed by 3 bases and V by 5 bases; bases with no gene match: 4. Germline V lookup: CDR1 MNHNS, CDR2 SASEGT. The CDR3 runs 14 residues. The CDR3 here is CASSTRQGTDTQYF. CDR3 sequence (DNA): TGTGCCAGCAGTACTAGACAGGGGACAGATACGCAGTATTTT.

This clonotype was seen repeatedly, ten times or more. The chain recombines TRBV5-1 with TRBJ1-1; D perhaps matches TRBD1 (6 bases). CDR1 SGHRS and CDR2 YFSETQ come from the germline V gene. There are 14 residues in the CDR3. The V end was cut by 0 bases, the J end by 5 bases, with 11 bases between. The CDR3 spells CASSLDTGRTEAFF. The CDR3 nucleotides are TGCGCCAGCAGCTTGGATACAGGGAGGACTGAAGCTTTCTTT.

This clonotype was seen at least ten times. J is TRBJ2-1 and V is TRBV5-1, with 12 nucleotides matching TRBD2. The ends lost 4 bases at V and 1 base at J; junction bases unmatched: 12. The germline CDR1 and CDR2 sequences are SGHRS and YFSETQ. The CDR3 contains 19 residues. The CDR3 sequence: CASSPTGTSGSRSYNEQFF. As DNA, the CDR3 is TGCGCCAGCAGCCCAACCGGGACTAGCGGGTCCAGGTCCTACAATGAGCAGTTCTTC.

The rearrangement links TRBV7-2 to TRBJ1-6, with 10 bases lining up with TRBD1. The J segment lost 9 bases and the V segment lost 2 bases, leaving 4 bases of the junction unmatched. CDR1 and CDR2 from the germline V gene are SGHTA and FQGNSA. There are 15 residues in the CDR3. Written as DNA, the CDR3 is TGTGCCAGCAGCTTATTGAGGGACAGGGGTTCACCCCTCCACTTT. It is translated as CASSLLRDRGSPLHF.

This clonotype was seen many times. The chain combines TRBV7-2 with TRBJ2-3; 8 bases are a match to TRBD2. Germline V gene lookup returns CDR1 SGHTA and CDR2 FQGNSA. This CDR3 contains 17 residues. The ends lost 5 bases at V and 5 bases at J; junction bases unmatched: 15. CDR3 protein: CASSPTRGAGDRDTQYF. The CDR3 region has the DNA TGTGCCAGCAGCCCCACAAGGGGAGCGGGGGATCGAGATACGCAGTATTTT.

This clonotype was found many times. The V gene is TRBV10-3, the J gene TRBJ1-1, with D perhaps TRBD1 (6 bases). Trimming removed 10 bases at V and 4 bases at J, with 16 bases between. The germline gives CDR1 ENHRY, CDR2 SYGVKD. This CDR3 comprises 13 residues. DNA for the CDR3: TGTGCCAGTCACAGGGATCTGGGCACTGAAGCTTTCTTT. Its translation is CASHRDLGTEAFF.

The table lists this clonotype with many counts. The V call is TRBV5-1, the J call TRBJ2-7; the match to TRBD1 covers 7 bases. The CDR3 contains 14 residues. V trimming: 3 bases; J trimming: 5 bases; junction bases outside the gene matches: 8. CDR1 is SGHRS, CDR2 YFSETQ, per germline. CDR3 loop: CASSSDRVYNEQYF. Written as DNA, the CDR3 is TGCGCCAGCAGCTCTGACAGGGTGTACAACGAGCAGTACTTC.

The J gene is TRBJ1-5, the V gene TRBV6-1; weak D call: TRBD1 (6 bases). This CDR3 contains 15 residues. With 1 base removed from V and 6 bases from J, the gap between germline ends came to 13 bases. The V gene's germline CDR1 is MNHNS and CDR2 SASEGT. This CDR3 is CASSEGGLGSQPQHF. CDR3 nucleotides: TGTGCCAGCAGTGAAGGGGGGCTTGGCAGTCAGCCCCAGCATTTT.

This clonotype was observed many times. The chain carries TRBV5-6 and TRBJ1-6; D unresolved. This CDR3 is built from 18 residues. Germline V gives CDR1 SGHDT, CDR2 YYEEEE. Between the trimmed V and J ends, which lost 0 bases and 6 bases, there was a span of 19 bases. CDR3 in amino acids: CASSLGVPSQPSNSPLHF. The CDR3 DNA follows: TGTGCCAGCAGCTTGGGGGTGCCCTCCCAACCAAGTAATTCACCCCTCCACTTT. Variable domain in full (rest from reference TRBV5-6 and TRBJ1-6): DAGVTQSPTHLIKTRGQQVTLRCSPKSGHDTVSWYQQALGQGPQFIFQYYEEEERQRGNFPDRFSGHQFPNYSSELNVNALLLGDSALYLCASSLGVPSQPSNSPLHFGNGTRLTVT.

This clonotype was observed at least ten times. This chain connects TRBV6-5 to TRBJ1-2; 11 bases are a match to TRBD1. Trimming at V came to 1 base and at J to 2 bases, leaving 3 bases not matched to a gene. This CDR3 is 16 amino acids long. CDR1 is MNHEY and CDR2 is SVGAGI in the germline V gene. CDR3 sequence reads: CASSYFRTGGNYGYTF. The CDR3, as DNA: TGTGCCAGCAGTTACTTTAGGACAGGGGGCAACTATGGCTACACCTTC.

This clonotype was found many times. The junction differs from germline at one of its ends, possibly a read error. The genes are TRBV6-2 or TRBV6-3 and TRBJ2-7; D unresolved. Germline lookup yields CDR1 MNHEY and CDR2 SVGEGT. The CDR3 spans 12 residues. This CDR3 is CASTVSSYEQYF. The DNA for the CDR3 is TGTGCAAGCACGGTCAGCTCCTACGAGCAGTACTTC.

The sample holds many counts of this clonotype. The chain has TRBV5-1 and TRBJ2-5, with 7 bases identical to TRBD2. The CDR3 has 13 amino acids. Germline V gene data show CDR1 as SGHRS and CDR2 as YFSETQ. Unmatched junction bases numbered 8, after V lost 5 bases and J lost 7 bases. The DNA of the CDR3 is TGCGCCAGCAGGGCTAGCGGCACCGGGACCCAGTACTTC. It codes for CASRASGTGTQYF.

This clonotype was picked up many times. The rearrangement links TRBV7-2 to TRBJ2-6; D possibly corresponds to TRBD1 (6 bases). Germline V gene data show CDR1 as SGHTA and CDR2 as FQGNSA. Trimming removed 4 bases from V and 0 bases from J, with 10 bases in between. The length of the CDR3 is 16 residues. In DNA form, the CDR3 reads TGTGCCAGCAGCTCGACAGGAAACTCTGGGGCCAACGTCCTGACTTTC. Amino acids: CASSSTGNSGANVLTF.

V is TRBV12-5 and J is TRBJ1-2, with TRBD1 matching over 9 bases. Trimming removed 2 bases from V and 6 bases from J; junction bases left unmatched: 10. The CDR3 loop spans 16 amino acids. The V gene's germline CDR1 is LGHNT and CDR2 FRNRAP. The DNA of the CDR3 is TGTGCTAGTGGTTTGCCATATACAGGGGGCAGGGATGGCTACACCTTC. Protein sequence: CASGLPYTGGRDGYTF.

Only a few counts were recorded for this clonotype. The junction shows a germline mismatch at one end, possibly a read error. The chain joins TRBV19 to TRBJ2-3; possibly TRBD1 or TRBD2 for D (5 bases each). The CDR3 covers 13 residues. The germline gives CDR1 LNHDA, CDR2 SQIVND (reference sequence). The CDR3 loop is CASSVEGTDTQYF. The CDR3 coding sequence is TGTGCCAGTAGTGTAGAGGGGACGGATACGCAGTATTTT.

This clonotype was seen at least ten times. This chain connects TRBV12-3 or TRBV12-4 to TRBJ1-1, with unresolved D. V lost 3 bases, J lost 5 bases, and 19 bases lay in between. The CDR3 runs 16 residues. CDR3 coding DNA: TGTGCCAGCAGTTTTATTCCCCCTCGAAGGGAAACTGAAGCTTTCTTT. Encoded protein: CASSFIPPRRETEAFF.

This clonotype was counted ten times or more. V usage is TRBV12-3 or TRBV12-4 and J usage is TRBJ2-6, with TRBD1 matching 10 bases. This CDR3 has 17 amino acids. With V trimmed by 5 bases and J by 1 base, 5 bases remained unmatched. DNA of the CDR3: TGTGCCAGCAGTCCCGGGACAGGGGTGTCTGGGGCCAACGTCCTGACTTTC. Residues: CASSPGTGVSGANVLTF.